Presented here are 9 T cell receptor beta chains from one specimen sequenced in a study of immune heterogeneity within non-small cell lung tumors. Multiplex PCR was performed with 32 V and 13 J primers, and it amplified TCR beta CDR3. Each CDR3 protein gets one entry after TCRdb re-called the multiplex PCR reads with MiXCR. The sample yields about 2,900 distinct CDR3 sequences, around two fifths seen once. Template material comprised bulk tumor genomic DNA at approximately 600 ng per sample. Doctors removed several biopsies from each primary tumor during surgery, keeping them far apart. Patients had untreated, newly diagnosed non-small cell lung cancer and underwent curative surgery. Sequencing was performed on lung tumor tissue. Receptors originate from a woman in her forties or fifties with non-small cell lung cancer.

In regard to this clonotype: Since no conserved phenylalanine or tryptophan closes the CDR3, a read error is the likely cause. The limits of the CDR3 on the DNA are not certain, so only TCRdb's listed CDR3 is given. This chain joins TRBV6-1 and TRBJ2-3; whether TRBD2, the table's D call, matches the DNA was not checked. From its first to its last residue, the CDR3 has 17 amino acids. Germline V gene lookup returns CDR1 MNHNS and CDR2 SASEGT. CDR3 residues: CASSEARRHVYEQYFGP.

By share, this clonotype ranks as medium-sized. The chain links TRBV30 to TRBJ1-1; D is unclear. Germline assignment: CDR1 GTSNPN and CDR2 SVGIG (reference sequence). The CDR3 totals 13 residues. Trimming took off 5 bases at V and 10 bases at J, with 20 bases between the two ends. The CDR3 coding sequence is TGTGCCTGGGGTGAGGGCAATAACTACCGAGCTTTCTTT. This sequence encodes CAWGEGNNYRAFF.

The V call is TRBV6-1, the J call TRBJ1-2; the match to TRBD1 covers 8 bases. Trimming cost V 9 bases and J 8 bases; bases outside gene matches: 14. The CDR3 spans 14 residues. Germline CDR1 is MNHNS and CDR2 is SASEGT. CDR3 sequence reads: CARSLGQGAGGYTF. The CDR3 DNA follows: TGTGCCAGAAGCCTCGGACAGGGCGCTGGAGGCTACACCTTC.

The rearrangement links TRBV5-1 to TRBJ2-1; 11 nucleotides match TRBD1. The V segment lost 4 bases and the J segment 6 bases; nucleotides outside the gene matches: 9. From germline, CDR1 is SGHRS and CDR2 YFSETQ. This CDR3 is 16 amino acids long. The CDR3 bases are TGCGCCAGCAGCCCGGCGGGGACAGGGGGTCGCAATGAGCAGTTCTTC. Translating gives CASSPAGTGGRNEQFF.

This clonotype was found a few times. The V gene is TRBV4-1, the J gene TRBJ2-5; TRBD1 is a possible D gene (6 bases). Germline V gene lookup returns CDR1 MGHRA and CDR2 YSYEKL. The germline V and J ends were trimmed by 3 bases and 5 bases, with 16 bases remaining between them. This CDR3 spans 15 amino acids. CDR3 nucleotides: TGCGCCAGCAGCCATGCCCGTCAGGGGTGGGAGACCCAGTACTTC. Translation: CASSHARQGWETQYF.

By its share, this clonotype is medium-sized. The rearrangement links TRBV10-3 to TRBJ2-5; 8 bases are shared with TRBD1. Germline CDR1 is ENHRY and CDR2 is SYGVKD. Trimming removed 0 bases from V and 2 bases from J; junction bases left unmatched: 11. The CDR3 sequence is 18 residues long. CDR3 in amino acids: CAISESIPDRVRQETQYF. CDR3 DNA sequence: TGTGCCATCAGTGAGTCGATACCGGACAGGGTACGGCAAGAGACCCAGTACTTC.

This clonotype is medium-sized. The chain links TRBV5-1 to TRBJ1-1; D is unclear. The CDR3 loop spans 13 amino acids. From germline, CDR1 is SGHRS and CDR2 YFSETQ. V was pared by 6 bases and J by 1 base, with 10 bases between. The CDR3 is CASTYQANTEAFF. The CDR3 DNA reads as TGCGCCAGCACCTACCAGGCGAACACTGAAGCTTTCTTT.

The gene calls are TRBV12-3 or TRBV12-4 and TRBJ1-2, with a weak D call TRBD1 (6 bases). Trimming removed 6 bases from V and 6 bases from J, with 14 bases in between. The CDR3 has 13 amino acids. The CDR3 loop reads CASSVGGGHGYTF. The CDR3 coding sequence is TGTGCCAGCAGCGTGGGGGGGGGGCATGGCTACACCTTC.

The chain employs TRBV5-1 and TRBJ1-4, with TRBD1 matching 9 bases. Looked up from germline, CDR1 is SGHRS and CDR2 is YFSETQ. V was pared by 4 bases and J by 8 bases, with 6 bases of the junction left unmatched. The CDR3 loop spans 14 amino acids. DNA of the CDR3: TGCGCCAGCAGCACAGGGGGCGCCGGGGAAAAACTGTTTTTT. It encodes CASSTGGAGEKLFF.